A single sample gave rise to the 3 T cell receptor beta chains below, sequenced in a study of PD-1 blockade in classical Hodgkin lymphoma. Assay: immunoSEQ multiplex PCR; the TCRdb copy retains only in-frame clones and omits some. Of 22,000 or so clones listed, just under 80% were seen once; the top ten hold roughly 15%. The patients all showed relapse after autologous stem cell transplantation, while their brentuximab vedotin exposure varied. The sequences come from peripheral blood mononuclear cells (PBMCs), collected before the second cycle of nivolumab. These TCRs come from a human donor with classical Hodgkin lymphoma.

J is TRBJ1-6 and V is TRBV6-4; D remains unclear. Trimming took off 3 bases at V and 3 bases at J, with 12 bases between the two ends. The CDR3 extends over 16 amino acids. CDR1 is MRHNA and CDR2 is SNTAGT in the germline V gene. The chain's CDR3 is CASSEGGDYYNSPLHF. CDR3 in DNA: TGTGCCAGCAGTGAGGGAGGCGATTACTATAATTCACCCCTCCACTTT.

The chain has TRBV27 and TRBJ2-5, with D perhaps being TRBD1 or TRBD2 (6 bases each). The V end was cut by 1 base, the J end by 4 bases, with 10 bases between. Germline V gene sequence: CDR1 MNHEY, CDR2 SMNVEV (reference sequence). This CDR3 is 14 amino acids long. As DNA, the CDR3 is TGTGCCAGCAGTTTATGGGGGGCGGGAGAGACCCAGTACTTC. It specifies CASSLWGAGETQYF.

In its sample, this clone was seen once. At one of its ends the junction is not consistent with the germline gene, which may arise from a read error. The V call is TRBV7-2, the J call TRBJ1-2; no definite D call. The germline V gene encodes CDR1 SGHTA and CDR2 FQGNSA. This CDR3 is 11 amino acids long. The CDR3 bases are TGTGCCAGCAGCTTATCTCGGGTGTTCGCCTTC. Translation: CASSLSRVFAF.